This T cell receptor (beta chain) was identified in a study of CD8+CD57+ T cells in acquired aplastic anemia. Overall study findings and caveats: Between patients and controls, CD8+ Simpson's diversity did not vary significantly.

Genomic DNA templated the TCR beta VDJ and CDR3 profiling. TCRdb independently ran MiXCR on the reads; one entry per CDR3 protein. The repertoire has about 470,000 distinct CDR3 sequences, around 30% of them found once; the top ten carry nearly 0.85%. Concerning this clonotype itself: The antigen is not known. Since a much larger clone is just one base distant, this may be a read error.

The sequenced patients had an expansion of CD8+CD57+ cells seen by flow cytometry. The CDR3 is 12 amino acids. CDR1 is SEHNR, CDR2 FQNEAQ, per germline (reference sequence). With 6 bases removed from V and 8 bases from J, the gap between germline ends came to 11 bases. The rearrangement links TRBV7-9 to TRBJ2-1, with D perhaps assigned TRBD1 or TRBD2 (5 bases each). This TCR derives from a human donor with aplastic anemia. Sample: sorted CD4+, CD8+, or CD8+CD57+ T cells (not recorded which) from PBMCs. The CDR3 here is CASRVLGDEQFF. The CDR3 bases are TGTGCCAGCAGAGTATTGGGGGATGAGCAGTTCTTC.